The 20 T cell receptor beta chains listed next were all sequenced from one sample in a study of cytotoxic CD8 clonotypes in ibrutinib-treated CLL. The assay was immunoSEQ multiplex PCR, and TCRdb's table has in-frame clones only and misses some. This sample yields about 9,400 clones, of which approximately 60% are seen a single time; around a sixth belongs to the top ten. This specimen was PBMCs, taken before ibrutinib treatment. Source of these receptors: a human donor with chronic lymphocytic leukemia.

The chain is built from TRBV2 and TRBJ1-4; D gene uncertain. CDR3 size: 13 residues. CDR1 and CDR2 (germline): SNHLY, FYNNEI. V was trimmed by 6 bases and J by 4 bases, leaving 9 bases between them. DNA for the CDR3: TGTGCCAGCAGGGACGGAATTAATGAAAAACTGTTTTTT. Protein: CASRDGINEKLFF.

The chain uses TRBV11-2 and TRBJ1-4, with D uncertain. The V end was cut by 1 base, the J end by 3 bases, with 9 bases between. The CDR3 has 15 amino acids. Germline loops: CDR1 SGHAT, CDR2 FQNNGV. The CDR3 sequence is CASSLGRAANEKLFF. CDR3 coding DNA: TGTGCCAGCAGCTTAGGGAGGGCTGCTAATGAAAAACTGTTTTTT.

This chain links TRBV30 with TRBJ2-5; TRBD1 is a possible D gene (5 bases). Germline V gives CDR1 GTSNPN, CDR2 SVGIG (reference sequence). This CDR3 contains 14 residues. V lost 2 bases to trimming and J lost 4 bases, with 14 bases between them. The CDR3 loop reads CAWSPSGWRETQYF. The CDR3 nucleotides are TGTGCCTGGAGTCCTTCAGGGTGGCGAGAGACCCAGTACTTC.

The gene calls are TRBV2 and TRBJ1-2, with unresolved D. Germline V gives CDR1 SNHLY, CDR2 FYNNEI. The CDR3 is 12 amino acids. V was shortened by 7 bases and J by 4 bases, with 10 bases between the two germline ends. The CDR3 loop reads CASTEGLYGYTF. CDR3 DNA sequence: TGTGCCAGCACCGAGGGTCTCTATGGCTACACCTTC.

This clone has only a few counts. The V call is TRBV5-6, the J call TRBJ1-2, with D maybe TRBD1 (6 bases). Deletions cut 5 bases from V and 4 bases from J, with 12 bases between. The length of the CDR3 is 13 residues. Germline assignment: CDR1 SGHDT and CDR2 YYEEEE. The CDR3, as DNA: TGTGCCAGCAGACAAGGACAGACCTATGGCTACACCTTC. It is translated as CASRQGQTYGYTF.

The CDR3 DNA sequence: TGTGCCATCAGGGGTGCGACAGGGAACACCGGGGAGCTGTTTTTT. The encoded protein is CAIRGATGNTGELFF. The J gene is TRBJ2-2, the V gene TRBV10-3; tentatively, D is TRBD1 (6 bases). The germline V gene encodes CDR1 ENHRY and CDR2 SYGVKD. Trimming left V 6 bases short and J 1 base short, with 12 bases between. The CDR3 consists of 15 residues.

The chain carries TRBV6-1 and TRBJ2-7; maybe TRBD1 (5 bases). The CDR3 totals 14 residues. Trimming pared 1 base from V and 2 bases from J, leaving 9 bases between. Germline V gene sequence: CDR1 MNHNS, CDR2 SASEGT. The chain's CDR3 is CASSEVDTAYEQYF. CDR3 bases: TGTGCCAGCAGTGAAGTGGACACTGCCTACGAGCAGTACTTC.

This clone came up a few times. The chain uses TRBV7-8 and TRBJ1-2, with a weak D call TRBD1 (6 bases). Germline V gene sequence: CDR1 SGHVS, CDR2 FQNEAQ. V shed 1 base and J shed 5 bases, with 11 bases lying between them. The CDR3 is 14 amino acids. CDR3: CASSLGGQGYGYTF. The CDR3, as DNA: TGTGCCAGCAGCTTAGGCGGTCAGGGGTATGGCTACACCTTC.

The chain combines TRBV5-4 with TRBJ2-1; 10 bases are a match to TRBD1. This CDR3 region has 15 residues. Germline assignment: CDR1 SGHNT and CDR2 YYREEE (reference sequence). With V trimmed by 3 bases and J by 7 bases, 7 bases remained unmatched. The CDR3: CASSSPGQGRNEQFF. The CDR3 bases are TGTGCCAGCAGCTCACCGGGACAGGGGAGGAATGAGCAGTTCTTC.

A few counts support this clone. J is TRBJ1-1 and V is TRBV2, with D perhaps TRBD1 (6 bases). There are 12 residues in the CDR3. The V gene lost 4 bases and the J gene lost 11 bases, with 14 bases spanning the gap. CDR1 is SNHLY, CDR2 FYNNEI, per germline. CDR3 loop: CASSGGSGVAFF. In nucleotides, the CDR3 is TGTGCCAGCAGTGGAGGCTCAGGGGTGGCTTTCTTT.

The chain carries TRBV5-6 and TRBJ2-5; 11 bases match TRBD2. Germline CDR1 SGHDT, CDR2 YYEEEE. CDR3 length: 15 residues. V lost 3 bases to trimming and J lost 5 bases; unmatched junction nucleotides: 6. In nucleotides, the CDR3 is TGTGCCAGCAGCTCTAGCGGGGGGCCCGGGGAGACCCAGTACTTC. The encoded protein is CASSSSGGPGETQYF.

The V gene is TRBV10-3, the J gene TRBJ2-7; D remains ambiguous. The CDR3 contains 14 residues. With 2 bases removed from V and 2 bases from J, the gap between germline ends came to 10 bases. Germline V lookup: CDR1 ENHRY, CDR2 SYGVKD. The CDR3 DNA sequence: TGTGCCATCAGTGAGCGAGGAGTGACCTACGAGCAGTACTTC. Residues: CAISERGVTYEQYF.

The rearrangement uses TRBV2 and TRBJ1-1; D is unclear. Germline loops: CDR1 SNHLY, CDR2 FYNNEI. CDR3 length: 13 amino acids. V gave up 10 bases and J gave up 3 bases, with 15 bases separating them. DNA for the CDR3: TGTGCCACCGGGTGGAGGCATGACACTGAAGCTTTCTTT. Protein product: CATGWRHDTEAFF.

J is TRBJ2-3 and V is TRBV5-1; D is uncertain. The CDR3 totals 15 residues. V was clipped by 0 bases and J by 2 bases, with 10 bases between them. CDR1 SGHRS and CDR2 YFSETQ come from the germline V gene. The CDR3 reads CASSLDWVPTDTQYF. CDR3 DNA sequence: TGCGCCAGCAGCTTGGATTGGGTCCCCACAGATACGCAGTATTTT. Full variable domain (rest looked up from reference TRBV5-1 and TRBJ2-3): KAGVTQTPRYLIKTRGQQVTLSCSPISGHRSVSWYQQTPGQGLQFLFEYFSETQRNKGNFPGRFSGRQFSNSRSEMNVSTLELGDSALYLCASSLDWVPTDTQYFGPGTRLTVL.

This clone occurred a few times. V is TRBV28 and J is TRBJ1-3; TRBD1 is a possible D gene (6 bases). The V and J ends lost 5 bases and 2 bases respectively, with 10 bases between them. This CDR3 region has 14 residues. Per the germline V gene, CDR1 is MDHEN and CDR2 is SYDVKM. In DNA form, the CDR3 reads TGTGCCAGCAGTACAGGGATTCCTGGAAACACCATATATTTT. Translation gives CASSTGIPGNTIYF.

The CDR3 bases are TGCAGCGCGGAGAAACAGGGTACCGGGGAGCTGTTTTTT. Its translation: CSAEKQGTGELFF. The rearrangement uses TRBV29-1 and TRBJ2-2; D possibly corresponds to TRBD1 (6 bases). The CDR3 spans 13 residues. The V and J ends lost 7 bases and 5 bases respectively, with 14 bases between them. Germline loops: CDR1 SQVTM, CDR2 ANQGSEA.

This clone was observed once. The chain has TRBV6-1 and TRBJ2-1, with 7 bases identical to TRBD1. The CDR3 covers 15 residues. V lost 2 bases to trimming and J lost 4 bases; unmatched junction nucleotides: 5. CDR1 is MNHNS, CDR2 SASEGT, per germline. The CDR3, as DNA: TGTGCCAGCAGTGAATTTGCAGGGGGATACAATGAGCAGTTCTTC. Amino acid sequence: CASSEFAGGYNEQFF.

V and J are TRBV18 and TRBJ1-2; 8 nucleotides line up with TRBD1. Trimming at V came to 2 bases and at J to 2 bases, leaving 7 bases not matched to a gene. CDR3 length equals 16 residues. CDR1 KGHSH and CDR2 LQKENI come from the germline V gene. In DNA, the CDR3 is TGTGCCAGCTCACCATTGGCGACAGGGGACAACTATGGCTACACCTTC. Protein: CASSPLATGDNYGYTF.

This clone was observed a single time. The chain uses TRBV6-5 and TRBJ2-2, with D possibly matching TRBD1 (5 bases). Trimming took 2 bases from V and 7 from J, leaving 8 bases between them. The CDR3 loop spans 13 amino acids. Germline V gene lookup returns CDR1 MNHEY and CDR2 SVGAGI. CDR3 coding DNA: TGTGCCAGCAGTTACATGCAGGGCGGGGAGCTGTTTTTT. Its protein is CASSYMQGGELFF.

This clone showed up just a few times. The rearrangement links TRBV6-5 to TRBJ2-7; TRBD1 agrees at 9 bases. Germline assignment: CDR1 MNHEY and CDR2 SVGAGI. CDR3 length: 15 residues. V shed 0 bases and J 2 bases; nucleotides not matched to a gene: 2. The CDR3 sequence: CASSYSRDRAYEQYF. Written as DNA, the CDR3 is TGTGCCAGCAGTTACTCCCGGGACAGGGCCTACGAGCAGTACTTC.